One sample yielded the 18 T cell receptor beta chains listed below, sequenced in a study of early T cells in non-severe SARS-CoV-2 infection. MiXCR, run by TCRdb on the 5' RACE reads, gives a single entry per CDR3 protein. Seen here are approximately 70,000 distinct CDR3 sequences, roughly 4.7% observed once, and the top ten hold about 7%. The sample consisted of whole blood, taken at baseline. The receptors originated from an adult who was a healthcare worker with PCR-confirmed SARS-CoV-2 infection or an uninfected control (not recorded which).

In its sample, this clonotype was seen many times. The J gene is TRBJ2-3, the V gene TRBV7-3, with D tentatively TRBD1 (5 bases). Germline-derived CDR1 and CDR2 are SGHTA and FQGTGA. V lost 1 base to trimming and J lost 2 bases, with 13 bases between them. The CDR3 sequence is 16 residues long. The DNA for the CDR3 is TGTGCCAGCAGCTTAATGGGTAGGGGATACACAGATACGCAGTATTTT. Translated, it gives CASSLMGRGYTDTQYF.

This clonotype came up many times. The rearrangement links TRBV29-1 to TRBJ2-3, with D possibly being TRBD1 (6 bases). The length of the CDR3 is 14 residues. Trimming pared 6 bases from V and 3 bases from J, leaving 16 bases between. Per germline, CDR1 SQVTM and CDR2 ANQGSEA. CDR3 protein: CSVRRGQGTDTQYF. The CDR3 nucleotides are TGCAGCGTCAGAAGGGGCCAGGGGACAGATACGCAGTATTTT.

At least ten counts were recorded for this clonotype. The CDR3 reads CSARYRQNTEAFF. CDR3 coding DNA: TGCAGTGCTAGATACCGTCAGAACACTGAAGCTTTCTTT. The V call is TRBV20-1, the J call TRBJ1-1, with no clear D. The ends were cut back, 2 bases at V and 1 base at J, with 8 bases in the middle. Germline V gene lookup returns CDR1 DFQATT and CDR2 SNEGSKA (reference sequence). The CDR3 length is 13 residues.

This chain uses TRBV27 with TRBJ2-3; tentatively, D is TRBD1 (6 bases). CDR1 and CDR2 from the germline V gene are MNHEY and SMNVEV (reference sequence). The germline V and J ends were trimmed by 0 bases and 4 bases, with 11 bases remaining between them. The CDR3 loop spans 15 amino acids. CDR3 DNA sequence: TGTGCCAGCAGTTTATCGTTTGCAGGGGCAGATACGCAGTATTTT. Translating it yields CASSLSFAGADTQYF.

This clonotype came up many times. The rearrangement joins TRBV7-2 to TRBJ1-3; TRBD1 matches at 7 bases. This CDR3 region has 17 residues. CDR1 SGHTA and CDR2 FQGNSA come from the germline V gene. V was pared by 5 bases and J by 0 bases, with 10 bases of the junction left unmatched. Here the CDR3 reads CASSLMGQPPSGNTIYF. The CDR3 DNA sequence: TGTGCCAGCAGCCTAATGGGACAGCCTCCCTCTGGAAACACCATATATTTT.

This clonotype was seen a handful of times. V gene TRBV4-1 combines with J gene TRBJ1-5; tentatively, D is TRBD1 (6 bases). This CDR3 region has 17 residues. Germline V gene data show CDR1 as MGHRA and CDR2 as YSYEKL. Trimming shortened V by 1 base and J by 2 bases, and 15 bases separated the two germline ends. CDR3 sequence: CASSQAGGGMGNQPQHF. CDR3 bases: TGCGCCAGCAGCCAAGCCGGGGGGGGCATGGGCAATCAGCCCCAGCATTTT.

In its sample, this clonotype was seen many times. This chain's CDR3 is CSVGVLGYGYTF. CDR3 bases: TGCAGCGTGGGGGTTTTGGGCTATGGCTACACCTTC. The gene calls are TRBV29-1 and TRBJ1-2; D possibly corresponds to TRBD1 (5 bases). Per germline, CDR1 SQVTM and CDR2 ANQGSEA. V was cut by 6 bases and J by 4 bases, with 12 bases left in between. The CDR3 totals 12 residues.

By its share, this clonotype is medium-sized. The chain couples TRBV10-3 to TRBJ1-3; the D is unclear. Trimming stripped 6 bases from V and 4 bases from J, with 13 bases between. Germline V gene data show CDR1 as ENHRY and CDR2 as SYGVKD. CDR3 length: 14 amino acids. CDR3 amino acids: CAISKGPPGNTIYF. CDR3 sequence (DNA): TGTGCCATCAGCAAGGGCCCGCCCGGAAACACCATATATTTT.

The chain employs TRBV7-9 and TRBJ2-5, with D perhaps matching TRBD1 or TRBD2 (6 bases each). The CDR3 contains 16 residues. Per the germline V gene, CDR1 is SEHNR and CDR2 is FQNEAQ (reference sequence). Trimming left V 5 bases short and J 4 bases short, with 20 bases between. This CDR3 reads CASSPRGSGEAETQYF. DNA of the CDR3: TGTGCCAGCAGCCCAAGAGGTTCAGGGGAGGCAGAGACCCAGTACTTC.

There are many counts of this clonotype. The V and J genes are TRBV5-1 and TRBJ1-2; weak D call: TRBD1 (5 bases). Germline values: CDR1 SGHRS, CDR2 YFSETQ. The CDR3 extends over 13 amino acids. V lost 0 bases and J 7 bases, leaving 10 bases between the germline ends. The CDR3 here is CASSLDGAGGYTF. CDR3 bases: TGCGCCAGCAGCTTGGATGGGGCGGGTGGCTACACCTTC.

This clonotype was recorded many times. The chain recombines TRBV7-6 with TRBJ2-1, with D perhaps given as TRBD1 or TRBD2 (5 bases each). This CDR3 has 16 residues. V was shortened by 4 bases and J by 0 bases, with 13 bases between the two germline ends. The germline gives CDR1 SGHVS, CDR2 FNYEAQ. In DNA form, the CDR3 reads TGTGCCAGCAGCTCCCGGGGCGTAACCTCCTACAATGAGCAGTTCTTC. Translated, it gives CASSSRGVTSYNEQFF.

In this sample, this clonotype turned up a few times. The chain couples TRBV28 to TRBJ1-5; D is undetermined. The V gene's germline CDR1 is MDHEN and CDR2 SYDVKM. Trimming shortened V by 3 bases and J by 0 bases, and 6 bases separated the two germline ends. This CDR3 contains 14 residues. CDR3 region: CASSLWGSNQPQHF. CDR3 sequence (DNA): TGTGCCAGCAGTTTGTGGGGTAGCAATCAGCCCCAGCATTTT. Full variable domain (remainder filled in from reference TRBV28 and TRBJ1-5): DVKVTQSSRYLVKRTGEKVFLECVQDMDHENMFWYRQDPGLGLRLIYFSYDVKMKEKGDIPEGYSVSREKKERFSLILESASTNQTSMYLCASSLWGSNQPQHFGDGTRLSIL.

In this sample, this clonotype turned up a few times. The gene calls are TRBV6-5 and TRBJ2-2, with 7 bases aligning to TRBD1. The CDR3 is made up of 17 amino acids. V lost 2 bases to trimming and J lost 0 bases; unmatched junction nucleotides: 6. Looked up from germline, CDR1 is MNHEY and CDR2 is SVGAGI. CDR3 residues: CASSYADRHANTGELFF. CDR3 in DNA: TGTGCCAGCAGTTACGCGGACAGGCACGCGAACACCGGGGAGCTGTTTTTT.

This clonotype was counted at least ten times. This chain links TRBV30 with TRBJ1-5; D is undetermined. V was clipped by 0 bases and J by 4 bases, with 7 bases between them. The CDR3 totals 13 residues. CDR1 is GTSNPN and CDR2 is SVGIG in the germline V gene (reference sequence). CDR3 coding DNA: TGTGCCTGGAGTGTAACAAAGAATCAGCCCCAGCATTTT. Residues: CAWSVTKNQPQHF.

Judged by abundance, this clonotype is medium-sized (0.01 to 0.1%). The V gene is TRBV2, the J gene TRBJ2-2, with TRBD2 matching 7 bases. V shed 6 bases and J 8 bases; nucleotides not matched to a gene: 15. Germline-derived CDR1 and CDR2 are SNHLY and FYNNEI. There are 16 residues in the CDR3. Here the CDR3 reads CASRTPGTTLGGELFF. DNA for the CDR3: TGTGCCAGCAGAACACCCGGGACTACCCTCGGGGGGGAGCTGTTTTTT.

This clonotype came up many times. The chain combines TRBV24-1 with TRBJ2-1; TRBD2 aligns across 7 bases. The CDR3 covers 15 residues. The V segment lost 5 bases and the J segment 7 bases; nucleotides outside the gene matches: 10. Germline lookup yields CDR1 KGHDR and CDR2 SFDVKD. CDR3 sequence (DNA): TGTGCCACCAGTGTTCGGGAGGCGGGGATTAATGAGCAGTTCTTC. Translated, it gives CATSVREAGINEQFF.

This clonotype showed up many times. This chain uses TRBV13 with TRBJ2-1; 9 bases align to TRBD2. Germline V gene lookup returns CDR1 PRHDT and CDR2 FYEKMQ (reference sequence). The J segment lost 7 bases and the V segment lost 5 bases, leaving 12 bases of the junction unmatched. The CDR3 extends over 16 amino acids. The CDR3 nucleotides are TGTGCCAGCAGCCGCCTCGGGGGCGGGAGGGCGAATGAGCAGTTCTTC. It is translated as CASSRLGGGRANEQFF.

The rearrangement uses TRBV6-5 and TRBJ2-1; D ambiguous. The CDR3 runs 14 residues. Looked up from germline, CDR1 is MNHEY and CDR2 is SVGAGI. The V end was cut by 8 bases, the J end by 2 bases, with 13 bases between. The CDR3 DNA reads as TGTGCCAGCTCCAGGAGCCCGACCTACAATGAGCAGTTCTTC. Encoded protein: CASSRSPTYNEQFF.